This T cell receptor beta chain was recovered during a study of identical twins. The V and J ends lost 3 bases and 3 bases, in that order; junction bases with no gene match: 14. CDR1 is LNHDA and CDR2 is SQIVND in the germline V gene (reference sequence). The CDR3 contains 19 residues. This clonotype was observed at least ten times. From the 5' RACE reads, TCRdb called clonotypes with MiXCR, one entry per CDR3 protein. The sample holds 640,000 or so distinct CDR3 sequences, approximately 6% seen once. The V gene is TRBV19, the J gene TRBJ2-1; 10 bases match TRBD2. This TCR derives from a young man in good health. Sequenced sample: naive T cells sorted from blood. CDR3 nucleotides: TGTGCCAGTAGTATTTCAACCGCTGGACTAGCGGAATTCTACAATGAGCAGTTCTTC. It codes for CASSISTAGLAEFYNEQFF.